Below, 23 T cell receptor beta chains from the same sample are listed, as sequenced in a study of beta chain features in type 1 diabetes. The authors reverse transcribed all of the isolated RNA, so sequencing captured expressed TCRB transcripts. Some clones are missing from TCRdb's copy, which holds only in-frame ones; the method was immunoSEQ multiplex PCR. This sample has under 300,000 clones, with 7% to 9% found just once. The source material was central memory CD4+ T cells from blood. The receptors come from a woman aged 18-29 years in good health.

This clone was observed a handful of times. The chain carries TRBV19 and TRBJ2-1; possible D gene TRBD2, 5 bases. Germline CDR1 is LNHDA and CDR2 is SQIVND (reference sequence). The ends were cut back, 3 bases at V and 2 bases at J, with 11 bases in the middle. The CDR3 is 15 residues long. CDR3 sequence reads: CASSIDYGPYNEQFF. CDR3 DNA: TGTGCCAGTAGTATCGACTACGGCCCCTACAATGAGCAGTTCTTC.

In its sample, this clone was seen a few times. The CDR3 coding sequence is TGTGCCAGCAGTGGACAGGGGAGCTCCTACAATGAGCAGTTCTTC. Translating it yields CASSGQGSSYNEQFF. The genes are TRBV2 and TRBJ2-1; TRBD1 matches 8 bases. CDR1 SNHLY and CDR2 FYNNEI come from the germline V gene. V trimming: 4 bases; J trimming: 0 bases; junction bases outside the gene matches: 2. The CDR3 length is 15 residues. Using reference TRBV2 and TRBJ2-1 for the parts outside the CDR3, the full variable domain is EPEVTQTPSHQVTQMGQEVILRCVPISNHLYFYWYRQILGQKVEFLVSFYNNEISEKSEIFDDQFSVERPDGSNFTLKIRSTKLEDSAMYFCASSGQGSSYNEQFFGPGTRLTVL.

V is TRBV7-8 and J is TRBJ2-2, with 12 nucleotides matching TRBD1. V was pared by 5 bases and J by 8 bases, with 9 bases of the junction left unmatched. Germline CDR1 is SGHVS and CDR2 is FQNEAQ. The CDR3 spans 16 residues. The CDR3 loop reads CASSPGTGGAGGELFF. The DNA of the CDR3 is TGTGCCAGCAGCCCCGGGACAGGGGGCGCAGGAGGGGAGCTGTTTTTT.

This chain uses TRBV28 with TRBJ2-1, with D maybe TRBD2 (5 bases). The CDR3 runs 14 residues. The germline CDR1 and CDR2 sequences are MDHEN and SYDVKM. V shed 3 bases and J shed 6 bases, with 12 bases lying between them. The CDR3 region is CASSFGEGSNEQFF. In DNA, the CDR3 is TGTGCCAGCAGTTTTGGTGAGGGTAGCAATGAGCAGTTCTTC.

This clone was seen at least ten times. This chain joins TRBV7-2 and TRBJ2-7; weak D call: TRBD2 (6 bases). Trimming took 3 bases from V and 3 from J, leaving 9 bases between them. This CDR3 spans 13 amino acids. Germline-derived CDR1 and CDR2 are SGHTA and FQGNSA. This chain's CDR3 is CASSFNGGYEQYV. CDR3 sequence (DNA): TGTGCCAGCAGCTTTAACGGGGGCTACGAGCAGTACGTC.

This clone was observed a few times. The chain recombines TRBV7-2 with TRBJ2-7, with D possibly TRBD1 on 6 matching bases. CDR1 SGHTA and CDR2 FQGNSA come from the germline V gene. Trimming shortened V by 1 base and J by 6 bases, and 7 bases separated the two germline ends. This CDR3 is 12 amino acids long. CDR3 DNA sequence: TGTGCCAGCAGCTTAGGGGGGCGCGAGCAGTACTTC. Its protein product is CASSLGGREQYF.

This clone was recorded many times. The gene calls are TRBV9 and TRBJ2-7, with 12 bases aligning to TRBD1. The germline V gene encodes CDR1 SGDLS and CDR2 YYNGEE. The CDR3 is 14 residues long. V lost 6 bases to trimming and J lost 4 bases; unmatched junction nucleotides: 5. Here the CDR3 DNA reads TGTGCCAGCACCCGGGGACAGGGGGCGTACGAGCAGTACTTC. It encodes CASTRGQGAYEQYF. Using reference TRBV9 and TRBJ2-7 for the parts outside the CDR3, the full variable domain is DSGVTQTPKHLITATGQRVTLRCSPRSGDLSVYWYQQSLDQGLQFLIQYYNGEERAKGNILERFSAQQFPDLHSELNLSSLELGDSALYFCASTRGQGAYEQYFGPGTRLTVT.

This clone has ten or more counts. The chain has TRBV5-4 and TRBJ2-3; D unresolved. Germline CDR1 is SGHNT and CDR2 is YYREEE (reference sequence). V gave up 5 bases and J gave up 6 bases, with 10 bases separating them. This CDR3 region has 12 residues. The CDR3 DNA reads as TGTGCCAGCAGGGCCGAGGCGGATACGCAGTATTTT. Its protein is CASRAEADTQYF. The variable domain in full, with the rest retrieved from reference TRBV5-4 and TRBJ2-3, is ETGVTQSPTHLIKTRGQQVTLRCSSQSGHNTVSWYQQALGQGPQFIFQYYREEENGRGNFPPRFSGLQFPNYSSELNVNALELDDSALYLCASRAEADTQYFGPGTRLTVL.

This clone was seen a few times. The chain combines TRBV6-5 with TRBJ2-5, with 11 bases fitting TRBD2. Germline V gene data show CDR1 as MNHEY and CDR2 as SVGAGI. The length of the CDR3 is 15 residues. The J segment lost 2 bases and the V segment lost 5 bases, leaving 4 bases of the junction unmatched. CDR3 nucleotides: TGTGCCAGCAGTCCGGGACTAGCGGCTCAAGAGACCCAGTACTTC. The encoded protein is CASSPGLAAQETQYF.

This clone appeared a few times. The chain uses TRBV2 and TRBJ1-5; tentatively, D is TRBD1 (6 bases). The CDR3 runs to 13 residues. CDR1 SNHLY and CDR2 FYNNEI come from the germline V gene. V was pared by 7 bases and J by 3 bases, with 10 bases between. CDR3 DNA sequence: TGTGCCAGCAATGGACAGTACAATCAGCCCCAGCATTTT. Protein sequence: CASNGQYNQPQHF. Drawing the rest from reference TRBV2 and TRBJ1-5, the complete variable domain is EPEVTQTPSHQVTQMGQEVILRCVPISNHLYFYWYRQILGQKVEFLVSFYNNEISEKSEIFDDQFSVERPDGSNFTLKIRSTKLEDSAMYFCASNGQYNQPQHFGDGTRLSIL.

The rearrangement joins TRBV29-1 to TRBJ1-2; 7 positions match TRBD1. Trimming took 2 bases from V and 8 from J; bases not matched to a gene: 11. CDR3 length equals 14 residues. Germline lookup yields CDR1 SQVTM and CDR2 ANQGSEA. CDR3 nucleotide sequence: TGCAGCGTTGAAAAGGACAATAACAGGGGCGGCTACACCTTC. Its protein product is CSVEKDNNRGGYTF.

This clone was counted between two and nine times. This chain links TRBV28 with TRBJ2-2, with TRBD1 matching 8 bases. The CDR3 totals 13 residues. Germline V CDR1 and CDR2: MDHEN, SYDVKM. The V and J ends lost 9 bases and 4 bases, in that order; junction bases with no gene match: 4. The CDR3 here is CASTGGSTGELFF. The CDR3 DNA sequence: TGTGCCAGTACAGGGGGATCCACCGGGGAGCTGTTTTTT.

This clone appeared a few times. The gene calls are TRBV7-3 and TRBJ1-1, with D hard to call. Germline V CDR1 and CDR2: SGHTA, FQGTGA. With 5 bases removed from V and 0 bases from J, the gap between germline ends came to 10 bases. The length of the CDR3 is 14 residues. The CDR3 bases are TGTGCCAGCAGCGCAAAGGGTATGAACACTGAAGCTTTCTTT. Protein product: CASSAKGMNTEAFF.

The V call is TRBV6-5, the J call TRBJ2-7; TRBD2 agrees at 14 bases. This CDR3 comprises 15 residues. CDR1 and CDR2 (germline): MNHEY, SVGAGI. After removal of 5 bases from V and 7 bases from J, the junction contained 7 bases not matched to a gene. CDR3 in DNA: TGTGCCAGCAGTATCCGGACTAGCGGGAGGTGGGAGCAGTACTTC. It specifies CASSIRTSGRWEQYF.

The chain is built from TRBV18 and TRBJ2-5; TRBD2 matches 7 bases. The germline V gene encodes CDR1 KGHSH and CDR2 LQKENI. The CDR3 has 13 amino acids. V lost 6 bases to trimming and J lost 5 bases; unmatched junction nucleotides: 6. CDR3 DNA sequence: TGTGCCAGCTCCCCGGGACTAACGGAGACCCAGTACTTC. Encoded protein: CASSPGLTETQYF.

This clone was picked up a small number of times. V usage is TRBV10-3 and J usage is TRBJ1-4; 7 bases fit TRBD1. Per germline, CDR1 ENHRY and CDR2 SYGVKD. This CDR3 contains 15 residues. J was trimmed by 8 bases and V by 2 bases; bases with no gene match: 8. The CDR3 nucleotides are TGTGCCATCAGTGAGCCCCGACAGGGAAGCGAAAAACTGTTTTTT. This translates into CAISEPRQGSEKLFF.

V gene TRBV4-2 combines with J gene TRBJ1-4; no definite D call. CDR3 size: 16 residues. V dropped 0 bases and J dropped 8 bases, with 16 bases sitting between them. Germline values: CDR1 LGHNA, CDR2 YNFKEQ. The CDR3 region has the DNA TGTGCCAGCAGCCAAGATCCTGGCTCCGGAGGGGAAAAACTGTTTTTT. Its translation is CASSQDPGSGGEKLFF.

This clone occurred a few times. The chain joins TRBV6-6 to TRBJ1-2; D is perhaps TRBD1 (5 bases). The germline V gene encodes CDR1 MNHNY and CDR2 SVGAGI (reference sequence). The CDR3 loop spans 13 amino acids. V was cut by 2 bases and J by 8 bases, with 12 bases left in between. CDR3 region: CASSYDRSTGYTF. The DNA for the CDR3 is TGTGCCAGCAGTTACGACAGATCCACGGGCTACACCTTC.

The J gene is TRBJ1-5, the V gene TRBV30, with a possible D match to TRBD1 (5 bases). CDR3 length: 13 residues. Germline V gene sequence: CDR1 GTSNPN, CDR2 SVGIG (reference sequence). V lost 1 base and J 1 base, leaving 5 bases between the germline ends. Here the CDR3 reads CAWSGGSNQPQHF. CDR3 in DNA: TGTGCCTGGAGTGGGGGGAGCAATCAGCCCCAGCATTTT.

This clone was picked up a small number of times. V is TRBV25-1 and J is TRBJ2-7; 10 bases align to TRBD2. Germline lookup yields CDR1 MGHDK and CDR2 SYGVNS. The CDR3 runs 15 residues. V lost 8 bases, J lost 4 bases, and 11 bases stayed unmatched. The CDR3 protein is CASSTGASGSYEQYF. The CDR3 nucleotides are TGTGCCAGCTCTACCGGGGCTAGCGGGAGTTACGAGCAGTACTTC.

The chain links TRBV27 to TRBJ1-2; 9 nucleotides match TRBD1. Germline V gives CDR1 MNHEY, CDR2 SMNVEV (reference sequence). V lost 11 bases, J lost 1 base, and 5 bases stayed unmatched. The CDR3 runs to 13 residues. The CDR3 spells CASTGGNNYGYTF. CDR3 nucleotide sequence: TGTGCCTCCACAGGGGGCAATAACTATGGCTACACCTTC.

The rearrangement joins TRBV5-6 to TRBJ1-2, with 7 bases lining up with TRBD1. Germline CDR1 is SGHDT and CDR2 is YYEEEE. This CDR3 contains 13 residues. The V gene end was trimmed by 5 bases and the J gene end by 8 bases; junction bases not matched to a gene: 9. The CDR3 region has the DNA TGTGCCAGCAGAAATCAGGGGGAGGTAGGCTACACCTTC. Its translation is CASRNQGEVGYTF. The entire variable domain, with the rest obtained from reference TRBV5-6 and TRBJ1-2, is as follows: DAGVTQSPTHLIKTRGQQVTLRCSPKSGHDTVSWYQQALGQGPQFIFQYYEEEERQRGNFPDRFSGHQFPNYSSELNVNALLLGDSALYLCASRNQGEVGYTFGSGTRLTVV.

Here the CDR3 reads CASSLQGGTYNEQFF. For the CDR3, the DNA is TGTGCCAGCAGCTTACAGGGGGGGACCTACAATGAGCAGTTCTTC. The J gene is TRBJ2-1, the V gene TRBV7-3; possibly TRBD1 or TRBD2 for D (7 bases each). The CDR3 runs to 15 residues. CDR1 is SGHTA and CDR2 is FQGTGA in the germline V gene. The V gene lost 2 bases and the J gene lost 2 bases, with 10 bases spanning the gap.